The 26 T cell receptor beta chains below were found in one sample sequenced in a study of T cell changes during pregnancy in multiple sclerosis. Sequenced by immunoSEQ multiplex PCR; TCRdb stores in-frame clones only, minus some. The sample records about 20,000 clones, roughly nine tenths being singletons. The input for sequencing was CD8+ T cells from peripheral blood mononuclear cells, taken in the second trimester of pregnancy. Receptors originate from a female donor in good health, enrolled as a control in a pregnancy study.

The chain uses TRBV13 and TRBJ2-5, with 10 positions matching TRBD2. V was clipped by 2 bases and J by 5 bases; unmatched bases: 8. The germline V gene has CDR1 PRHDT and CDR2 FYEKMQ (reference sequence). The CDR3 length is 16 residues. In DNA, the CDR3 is TGTGCCAGCAGCTTAATGAGCGGGGGGGCCAGGGAGACCCAGTACTTC. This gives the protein CASSLMSGGARETQYF.

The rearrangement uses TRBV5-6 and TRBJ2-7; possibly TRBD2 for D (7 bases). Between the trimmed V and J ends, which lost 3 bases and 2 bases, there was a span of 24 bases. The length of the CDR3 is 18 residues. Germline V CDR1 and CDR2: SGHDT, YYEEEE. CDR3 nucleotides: TGTGCCAGCAGCTCAGGCCCGGGGGGCCTTGAGCTGACCTACGAGCAGTACTTC. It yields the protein CASSSGPGGLELTYEQYF.

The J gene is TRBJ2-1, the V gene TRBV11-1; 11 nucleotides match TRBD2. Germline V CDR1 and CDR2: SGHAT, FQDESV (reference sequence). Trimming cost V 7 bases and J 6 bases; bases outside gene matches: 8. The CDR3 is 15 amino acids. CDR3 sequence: CASNRRTSGLNEQFF. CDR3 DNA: TGTGCCAGCAACCGTCGGACTAGCGGGCTCAATGAGCAGTTCTTC.

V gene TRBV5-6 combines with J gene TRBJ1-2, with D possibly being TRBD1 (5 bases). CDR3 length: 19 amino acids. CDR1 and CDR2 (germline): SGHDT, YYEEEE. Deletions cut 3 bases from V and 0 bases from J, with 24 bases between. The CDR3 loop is CASSSLTSTDHSTNYGYTF. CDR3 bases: TGTGCCAGCAGCTCCCTTACTTCGACAGACCATTCGACTAACTATGGCTACACCTTC.

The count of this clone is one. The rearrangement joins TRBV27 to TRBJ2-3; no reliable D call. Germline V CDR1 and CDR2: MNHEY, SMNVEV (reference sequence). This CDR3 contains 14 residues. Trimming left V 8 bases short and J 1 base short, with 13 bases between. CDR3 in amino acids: CASAVYDGTDTQYF. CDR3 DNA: TGTGCCAGCGCAGTTTACGATGGCACAGATACGCAGTATTTT.

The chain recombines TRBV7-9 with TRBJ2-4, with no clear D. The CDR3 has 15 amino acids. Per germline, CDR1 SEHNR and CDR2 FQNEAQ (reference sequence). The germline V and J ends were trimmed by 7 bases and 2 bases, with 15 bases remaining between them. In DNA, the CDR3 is TGTGCCAGCACCTTCCCCCAGTATACCAAAAACATTCAGTACTTC. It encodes CASTFPQYTKNIQYF. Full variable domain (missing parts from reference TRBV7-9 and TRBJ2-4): DTGVSQNPRHKITKRGQNVTFRCDPISEHNRLYWYRQTLGQGPEFLTYFQNEAQLEKSRLLSDRFSAERPKGSFSTLEIQRTEQGDSAMYLCASTFPQYTKNIQYFGAGTRLSVL.

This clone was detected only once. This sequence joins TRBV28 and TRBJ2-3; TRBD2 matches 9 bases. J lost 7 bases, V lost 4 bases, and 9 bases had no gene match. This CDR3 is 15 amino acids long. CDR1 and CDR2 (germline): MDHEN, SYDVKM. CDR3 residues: CASSYGGRALYTQYF. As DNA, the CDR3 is TGTGCCAGCAGTTACGGCGGGAGGGCCCTGTATACGCAGTATTTT. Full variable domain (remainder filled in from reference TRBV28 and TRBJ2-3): DVKVTQSSRYLVKRTGEKVFLECVQDMDHENMFWYRQDPGLGLRLIYFSYDVKMKEKGDIPEGYSVSREKKERFSLILESASTNQTSMYLCASSYGGRALYTQYFGPGTRLTVL.

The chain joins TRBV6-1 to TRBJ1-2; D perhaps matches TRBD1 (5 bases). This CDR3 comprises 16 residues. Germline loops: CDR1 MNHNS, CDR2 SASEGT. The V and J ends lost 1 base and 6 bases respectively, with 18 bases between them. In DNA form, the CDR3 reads TGTGCCAGCAGTGAAGATAACGGCCTCCGGGGGGATGGCTACACCTTC. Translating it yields CASSEDNGLRGDGYTF.

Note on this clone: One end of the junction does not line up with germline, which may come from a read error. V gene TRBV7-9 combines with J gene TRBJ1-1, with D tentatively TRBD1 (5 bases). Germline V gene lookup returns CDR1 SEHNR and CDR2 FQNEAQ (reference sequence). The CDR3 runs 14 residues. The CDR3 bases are TGTGCCAGCAGCGCCGAGCGACAGTCCCCTGAGGCTTTCTTT. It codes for CASSAERQSPEAFF.

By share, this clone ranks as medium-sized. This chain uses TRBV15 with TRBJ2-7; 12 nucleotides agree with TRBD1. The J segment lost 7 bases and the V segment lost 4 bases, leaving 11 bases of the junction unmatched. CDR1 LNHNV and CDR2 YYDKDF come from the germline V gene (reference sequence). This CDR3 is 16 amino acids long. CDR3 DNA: TGTGCCACCAGCACGAACTCCGGGACAGGGGGCTTGGAGCAGTACTTC. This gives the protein CATSTNSGTGGLEQYF.

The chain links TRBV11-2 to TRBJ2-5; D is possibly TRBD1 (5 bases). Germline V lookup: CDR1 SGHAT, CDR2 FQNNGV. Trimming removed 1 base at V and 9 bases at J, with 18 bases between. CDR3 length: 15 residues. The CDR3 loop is CASSLARFGAEAQYF. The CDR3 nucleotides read TGTGCCAGCAGCTTAGCCCGATTTGGGGCTGAGGCCCAGTACTTC.

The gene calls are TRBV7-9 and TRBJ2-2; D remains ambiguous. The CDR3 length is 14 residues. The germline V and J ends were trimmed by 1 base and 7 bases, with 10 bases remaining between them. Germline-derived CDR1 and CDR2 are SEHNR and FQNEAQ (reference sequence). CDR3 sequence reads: CASSLVQVDGELFF. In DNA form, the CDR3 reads TGTGCCAGCAGCTTAGTTCAGGTCGACGGGGAGCTGTTTTTT.

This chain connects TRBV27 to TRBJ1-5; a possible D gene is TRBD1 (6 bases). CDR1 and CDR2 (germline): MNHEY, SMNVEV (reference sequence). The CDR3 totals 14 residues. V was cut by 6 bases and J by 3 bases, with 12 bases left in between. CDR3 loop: CASSLSGVNQPQHF. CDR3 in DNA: TGTGCCAGCAGCCTATCAGGGGTCAATCAGCCCCAGCATTTT.

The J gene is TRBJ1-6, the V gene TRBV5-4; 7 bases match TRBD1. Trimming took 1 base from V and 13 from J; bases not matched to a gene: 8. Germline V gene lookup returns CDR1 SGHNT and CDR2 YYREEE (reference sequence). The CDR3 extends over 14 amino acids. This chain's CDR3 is CASSLSRGSEPLHF. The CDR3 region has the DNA TGTGCCAGCAGCTTGAGCAGGGGGTCAGAGCCCCTCCACTTT.

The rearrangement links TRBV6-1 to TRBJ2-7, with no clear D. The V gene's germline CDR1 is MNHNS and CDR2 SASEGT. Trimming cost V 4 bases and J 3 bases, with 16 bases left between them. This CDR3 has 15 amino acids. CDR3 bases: TGTGCCAGCAGTGCATACCGAGACACCGACTACGAGCAGTACTTC. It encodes CASSAYRDTDYEQYF.

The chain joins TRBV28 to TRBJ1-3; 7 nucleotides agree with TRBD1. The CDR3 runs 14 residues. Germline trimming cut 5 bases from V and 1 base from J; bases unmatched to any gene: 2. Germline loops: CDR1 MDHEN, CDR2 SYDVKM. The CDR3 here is CASSAQGSGNTIYF. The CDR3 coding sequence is TGTGCCAGCAGTGCACAGGGGTCTGGAAACACCATATATTTT.

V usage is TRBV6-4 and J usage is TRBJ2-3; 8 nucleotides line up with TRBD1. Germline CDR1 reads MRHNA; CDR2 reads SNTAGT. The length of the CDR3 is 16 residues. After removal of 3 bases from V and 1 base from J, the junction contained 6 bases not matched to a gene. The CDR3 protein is CASSESDRDGTDTQYF. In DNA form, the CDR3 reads TGTGCCAGCAGTGAATCGGACAGGGATGGCACAGATACGCAGTATTTT.

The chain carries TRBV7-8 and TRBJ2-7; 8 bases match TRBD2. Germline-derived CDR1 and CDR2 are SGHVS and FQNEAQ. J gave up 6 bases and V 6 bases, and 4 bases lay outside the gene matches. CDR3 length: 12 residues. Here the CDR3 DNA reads TGTGCCAGCAGTCCCGGGGGGGCCGAGCAGTACTTC. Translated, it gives CASSPGGAEQYF.

For the CDR3, the DNA is TGTGCCAGCAGCGTAGACGGGAGAAGCACAGATACGCAGTATTTT. Its translation: CASSVDGRSTDTQYF. This sequence joins TRBV9 and TRBJ2-3; tentative D call: TRBD2 (6 bases). The CDR3 extends over 15 amino acids. V dropped 0 bases and J dropped 0 bases, with 8 bases sitting between them. Germline assignment: CDR1 SGDLS and CDR2 YYNGEE. Variable domain in full (rest from reference TRBV9 and TRBJ2-3): DSGVTQTPKHLITATGQRVTLRCSPRSGDLSVYWYQQSLDQGLQFLIQYYNGEERAKGNILERFSAQQFPDLHSELNLSSLELGDSALYFCASSVDGRSTDTQYFGPGTRLTVL.

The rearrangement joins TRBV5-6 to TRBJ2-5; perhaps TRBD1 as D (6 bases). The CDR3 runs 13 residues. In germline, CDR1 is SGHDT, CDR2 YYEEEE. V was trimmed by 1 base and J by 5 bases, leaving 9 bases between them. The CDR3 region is CASSLMRGETQYF. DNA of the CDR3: TGTGCCAGCAGCTTGATGAGGGGGGAGACCCAGTACTTC.

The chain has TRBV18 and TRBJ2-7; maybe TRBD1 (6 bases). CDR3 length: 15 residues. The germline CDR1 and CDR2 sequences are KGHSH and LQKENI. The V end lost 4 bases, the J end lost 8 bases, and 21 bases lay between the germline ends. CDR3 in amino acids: CASSLSGHLPPKQYF. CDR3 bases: TGTGCCAGCTCACTATCGGGACACTTACCTCCTAAGCAGTACTTC.

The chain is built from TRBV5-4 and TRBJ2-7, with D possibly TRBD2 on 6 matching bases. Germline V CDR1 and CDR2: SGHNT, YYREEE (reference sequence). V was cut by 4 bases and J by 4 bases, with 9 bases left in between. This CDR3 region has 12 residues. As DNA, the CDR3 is TGTGCCAGCAGCCCCCGGGGGTACGAGCAGTACTTC. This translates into CASSPRGYEQYF.

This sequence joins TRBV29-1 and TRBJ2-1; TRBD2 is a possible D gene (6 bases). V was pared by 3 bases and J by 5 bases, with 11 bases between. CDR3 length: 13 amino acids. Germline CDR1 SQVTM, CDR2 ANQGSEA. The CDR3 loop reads CSVDAGIHNEQFF. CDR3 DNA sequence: TGCAGCGTTGATGCGGGGATCCACAATGAGCAGTTCTTC.

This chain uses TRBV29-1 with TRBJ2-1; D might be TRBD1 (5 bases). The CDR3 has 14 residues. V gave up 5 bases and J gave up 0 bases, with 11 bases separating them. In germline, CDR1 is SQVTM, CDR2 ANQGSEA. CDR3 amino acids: CSVPDSGSYNEQFF. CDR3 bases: TGCAGCGTTCCCGACAGTGGCTCCTACAATGAGCAGTTCTTC.

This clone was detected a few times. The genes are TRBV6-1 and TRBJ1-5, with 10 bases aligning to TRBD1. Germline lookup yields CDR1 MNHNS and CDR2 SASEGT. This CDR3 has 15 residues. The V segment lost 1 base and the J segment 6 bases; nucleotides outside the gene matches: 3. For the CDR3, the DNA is TGTGCCAGCAGTGAAGAGACAGGGGGCAGTCAGCCCCAGCATTTT. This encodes CASSEETGGSQPQHF.

The CDR3 reads CASSQSEGGDAKESYEQYF. DNA for the CDR3: TGCGCCAGCAGTCAATCGGAAGGGGGCGATGCAAAGGAATCCTACGAGCAGTACTTC. The chain carries TRBV23-1 and TRBJ2-7; 7 positions agree with TRBD1. TRBV23-1 is filed as an ORF, its function uncertain. This CDR3 is 19 amino acids long. Losses at the gene ends were 0 bases for V and 1 base for J; bases not matched to a gene: 15.